Listed below are T cell receptor beta chains from one sample, sequenced in a study of CD8+CD57+ T cells in acquired aplastic anemia. TCRdb fed the reads into MiXCR, producing one record per CDR3 protein. Among under 200,000 distinct CDR3 sequences listed, approximately 40% were seen once. Sequencing was carried out using sorted CD4+, CD8+, or CD8+CD57+ T cells (not recorded which) from PBMCs. These receptors came from a human donor in good health. Both conserved end residues are part of each CDR3. D genes are given only for firm matches. The size entry is marked missing in some rows and otherwise reads once, few, many or a size class.

V	size	D	J	CDR3	DNA
TRBV6-6	many	TRBD1	TRBJ2-7	CASSYSGQGSYEQYF	TGTGCCAGCAGTTACTCCGGACAGGGATCCTACGAGCAGTACTTC
TRBV7-9	.	TRBD1	TRBJ1-2	CASSSGGAQGYTF	TGTGCCAGCAGCTCAGGGGGCGCGCAAGGCTACACCTTC
TRBV7-3	many	TRBD2	TRBJ2-2	CASATTGGTGELFF	TGTGCCAGCGCCACTACCGGGGGGACCGGGGAGCTGTTTTTT
TRBV10-3	.	.	TRBJ1-1	CAISDLEIMNTEAFF	TGTGCCATCAGTGACCTGGAGATCATGAACACTGAAGCTTTCTTT
TRBV30	few	.	TRBJ2-7	CAWTPVPGEAPYEQYF	TGTGCCTGGACCCCAGTCCCGGGGGAGGCCCCCTACGAGCAGTACTTC
TRBV12-3/TRBV12-4	.	.	TRBJ2-5	CAGGRGRETQYF	TGTGCCGGAGGAAGAGGACGAGAGACCCAGTACTTC
TRBV7-2	many	TRBD1	TRBJ2-3	CASSRNPTGSARTDTQYF	TGTGCCAGCAGCCGAAACCCGACAGGGTCTGCACGTACAGATACGCAGTATTTT
TRBV11-2	.	TRBD1	TRBJ2-1	CASSQGAYGNEQFF	TGTGCCAGCAGCCAGGGGGCTTACGGGAATGAGCAGTTCTTC
TRBV11-3	.	TRBD2	TRBJ2-7	CASSSGLAGKQYF	TGTGCCAGCAGCTCGGGACTAGCGGGGAAGCAGTACTTC
TRBV25-1	medium-sized	TRBD2	TRBJ2-1	CASMSSGGTYNEQFF	TGTGCCAGTATGTCTAGCGGGGGGACCTACAATGAGCAGTTCTTC
TRBV7-8	.	.	TRBJ1-2	CASNSPGGLRGYTF	TGTGCCAGCAACTCCCCAGGCGGTTTGCGGGGCTACACCTTC
TRBV6-2/TRBV6-3	.	.	TRBJ1-1	CASSGGVVTEAFF	TGTGCCTCCTCCGGGGGGGTTGTCACTGAAGCTTTCTTT
TRBV11-1	.	TRBD1	TRBJ1-2	CASSPLGTGEIANYGYTF	TGTGCCAGCAGCCCCCTGGGGACAGGGGAGATCGCTAACTATGGCTACACCTTC
TRBV6-4	once	.	TRBJ1-1	CASRTHRQGYTEAFF	TGTGCCAGCAGGACCCATAGACAAGGGTACACTGAAGCTTTCTTT
TRBV19	few	.	TRBJ1-5	CASSIDGGSNQPQHF	TGTGCCAGTAGTATAGATGGGGGCAGCAATCAGCCCCAGCATTTT
TRBV6-5	many	TRBD1	TRBJ2-7	CASSSFETGGWYEQYF	TGTGCCAGCAGTTCATTTGAGACAGGGGGCTGGTACGAGCAGTACTTC
TRBV29-1	.	.	TRBJ2-5	CSVEGGRTQYF	TGCAGCGTTGAAGGGGGCCGGACCCAGTACTTC
TRBV7-3	.	TRBD2	TRBJ2-1	CASSLVPSGGRVDKFF	TGTGCCAGCAGCTTAGTGCCTAGCGGGGGCCGAGTAGATAAGTTCTTC
TRBV7-8	many	.	TRBJ1-1	CAVGPKLREGEAFF	TGTGCAGTGGGTCCGAAACTTCGGGAGGGGGAAGCTTTCTTT
TRBV20-1	.	TRBD2	TRBJ2-1	CSALPTGTSVYNEQFF	TGCAGTGCCCTTCCAACCGGGACTAGCGTCTACAATGAGCAGTTCTTC
TRBV14	many	.	TRBJ1-2	CASSLSAPGVGYTF	TGTGCCAGCAGCCTTTCGGCCCCGGGAGTTGGCTACACCTTC
TRBV5-6	.	.	TRBJ2-1	CASSFPPVTIINEQFF	TGTGCCAGCAGCTTCCCCCCTGTGACCATTATCAATGAGCAGTTCTTC
TRBV2	.	.	TRBJ1-6	CASMRRLWGYNSPLHF	TGTGCCAGCATGAGGCGTCTCTGGGGCTATAATTCACCCCTCCACTTT
TRBV7-2	once	.	TRBJ1-2	CASSLDRDDGYTF	TGTGCCAGCAGCTTAGACAGGGATGATGGCTACACCTTC
TRBV2	.	TRBD2	TRBJ2-5	CASSRGLGGTQYF	TGTGCCAGCAGTCGAGGACTAGGAGGGACCCAGTACTTC
TRBV13	.	.	TRBJ1-1	CASRHRGAGTNTEAFF	TGTGCCAGCAGACATAGGGGGGCAGGGACGAACACTGAAGCTTTCTTT
TRBV19	.	.	TRBJ1-5	CASTPSATQPQRF	TGTGCCAGTACCCCGTCGGCCACTCAGCCCCAGCGTTTT
TRBV20-1	.	.	TRBJ2-5	CSAYRGASQETQYF	TGCAGTGCCTATAGGGGGGCCTCCCAAGAGACCCAGTACTTC
TRBV5-1	.	.	TRBJ1-3	CASSVGRAGSGNTIYF	TGCGCCAGCAGCGTCGGTAGGGCCGGGTCTGGAAACACCATATATTTT
TRBV9	many	TRBD2	TRBJ2-7	CASSQGVAGYEQYF	TGTGCCAGCAGCCAAGGGGTAGCGGGGTACGAGCAGTACTTC
TRBV10-3	few	.	TRBJ2-1	CAISESSLVNEQFF	TGTGCCATCAGTGAGTCGTCGCTAGTGAATGAGCAGTTCTTC
TRBV4-1	.	.	TRBJ2-7	CASSLTVTYEQYF	TGCGCCAGCAGCCTGACAGTTACCTACGAGCAGTACTTC
TRBV4-2	many	.	TRBJ2-6	CASSQTTRANVLTF	TGTGCCAGCAGCCAGACGACTAGGGCCAACGTCCTGACTTTC
TRBV7-2	many	.	TRBJ2-7	CASSLDRNYEQYF	TGTGCCAGCAGCTTAGACAGGAATTACGAGCAGTACTTC
TRBV19	.	.	TRBJ1-1	CASNRVFGTEAFF	TGTGCCAGTAACCGGGTATTTGGCACTGAAGCTTTCTTT
TRBV19	.	TRBD1	TRBJ1-1	CASSRTGEAFF	TGTGCCAGTAGTAGGACAGGTGAAGCTTTCTTT
TRBV10-2	.	TRBD1	TRBJ1-2	CASSKDRGAQHGYTF	TGCGCCAGCAGTAAGGACAGGGGAGCCCAGCATGGCTACACCTTC
TRBV7-3	.	TRBD1	TRBJ2-1	CASSLSGWDRDCNEQFF	TGTGCCAGCAGCTTAAGCGGGTGGGACAGGGATTGTAATGAGCAGTTCTTC
TRBV7-2	.	.	TRBJ2-5	CASSLEGTETQYF	TGTGCCAGCAGCTTAGAGGGGACAGAGACCCAGTACTTC